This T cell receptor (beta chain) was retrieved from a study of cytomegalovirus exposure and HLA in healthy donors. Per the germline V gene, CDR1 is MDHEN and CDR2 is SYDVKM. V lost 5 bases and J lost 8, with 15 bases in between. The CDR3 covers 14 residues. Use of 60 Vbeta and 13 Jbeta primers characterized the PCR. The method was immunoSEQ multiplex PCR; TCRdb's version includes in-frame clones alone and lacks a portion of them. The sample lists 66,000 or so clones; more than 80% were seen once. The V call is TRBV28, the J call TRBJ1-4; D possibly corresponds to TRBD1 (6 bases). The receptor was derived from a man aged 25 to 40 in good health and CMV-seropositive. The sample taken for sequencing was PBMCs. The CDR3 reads CASSLLQGFEKLFF. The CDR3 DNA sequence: TGTGCCAGCAGTCTCTTACAGGGTTTCGAAAAACTGTTTTTT.